A selection of T cell receptor beta chains follows, all from one sample in a study of T cell responses to AZD1222 COVID-19 vaccine. Assay used: immunoSEQ multiplex PCR; TCRdb lists only in-frame clones, some missing. The repertoire holds roughly 130,000 clones, with 92% as singletons. This material consisted of peripheral blood, taken on day 0 of AZD1222 vaccination. The receptors originated from an adult in good health. CDR3s leave out the opening cysteine and the closing phenylalanine or tryptophan. Fields, in order: V gene, clone size, CDR3 protein. Not all rows give a size; the values are once, few, many and, for expanded clones, a class.

v_call: TRBV5-1
clone_size: -
cdr3_aa: ASSLLTGGGNNEQF

v_call: TRBV18
clone_size: -
cdr3_aa: ASSPGQGMAGELF

v_call: TRBV9
clone_size: -
cdr3_aa: ASSVAGGGGTDTQY

v_call: TRBV11-3
clone_size: -
cdr3_aa: ASSFSGQGNEKLF

v_call: TRBV30
clone_size: -
cdr3_aa: AWSGPGLAGTDTQY

v_call: TRBV28
clone_size: -
cdr3_aa: ASRPPGANVLT

v_call: TRBV5-1
clone_size: -
cdr3_aa: ASSFSVGSPETQY

v_call: TRBV15
clone_size: -
cdr3_aa: ATRASGSYEQY

v_call: TRBV4-1
clone_size: -
cdr3_aa: ASSFLSRGAVDEKLF

v_call: TRBV10-3
clone_size: -
cdr3_aa: AISGADRGYEQY

v_call: TRBV12-5
clone_size: -
cdr3_aa: ASGGTHSNQPQH

v_call: TRBV3-1/TRBV3-2
clone_size: few
cdr3_aa: ASSQDWGTGGTGYT

v_call: TRBV4-1
clone_size: -
cdr3_aa: ASRVQGGDEQF

v_call: TRBV19
clone_size: -
cdr3_aa: ASSPTGSYGYT

v_call: TRBV5-6
clone_size: -
cdr3_aa: ASRGAGGGYGYT

v_call: TRBV7-6
clone_size: once
cdr3_aa: ASSLEVTLLYNEQF

v_call: TRBV30
clone_size: -
cdr3_aa: AWTLGQGQQY

v_call: TRBV13
clone_size: -
cdr3_aa: ASSLPGDSYGYT

v_call: TRBV7-3
clone_size: -
cdr3_aa: ASSRGGLAGNEQF

v_call: TRBV11-3
clone_size: -
cdr3_aa: ASSLSSGGDHEQF

v_call: TRBV10-3
clone_size: -
cdr3_aa: AISEWTVNTEAF

v_call: TRBV4-3
clone_size: -
cdr3_aa: ASSQEPGGRVEQF

v_call: TRBV12-2
clone_size: -
cdr3_aa: ASRSPFDRGHGNTIY

v_call: TRBV27
clone_size: -
cdr3_aa: ASSRGFYGYT

v_call: TRBV21-1
clone_size: -
cdr3_aa: ASNRNRLPYT

v_call: TRBV11-2
clone_size: -
cdr3_aa: ASSLGSGQETQY

v_call: TRBV9
clone_size: -
cdr3_aa: ASSVEANNRASPLH

v_call: TRBV19
clone_size: few
cdr3_aa: ASSTRSLNTEAF

v_call: TRBV18
clone_size: -
cdr3_aa: ASSPPLGYTGELF

v_call: TRBV30
clone_size: once
cdr3_aa: AWSRIDQPQH

v_call: TRBV5-4
clone_size: -
cdr3_aa: ASSLADRGRSGYT